A selection of T cell receptor beta chains follows, all from one sample in a study of blood T cell repertoires in COVID-19. Clones were read by immunoSEQ multiplex PCR, and TCRdb kept only the in-frame ones, dropping some. The sample includes about 110,000 clones, roughly 88% of them seen just once. Sequencing was done on a sample of peripheral blood. Source of these receptors: a human donor in a cohort sampled during active COVID-19. The CDR3 runs from the conserved cysteine through the conserved F or W. The D gene is left open where the match is weak. Only part of the rows carry a size: once, few, many, or a class if the clone is expanded.

cdr3_length	v_call	d_call	j_call	clone_size	cdr3_nt	cdr3_aa
15	TRBV7-6	TRBD1	TRBJ2-1	-	TGTGCCAGCAGCTTCGACAGGGAAGCCTACAATGAGCAGTTCTTC	CASSFDREAYNEQFF
13	TRBV6-6	-	TRBJ1-1	-	TGTGCCAGCACCCCGGGGGGGAGCACTGAAGCTTTCTTT	CASTPGGSTEAFF
14	TRBV9	-	TRBJ1-4	-	TGTGCCAGCAGCCCGACAGCAACTAATGAAAAACTGTTTTTT	CASSPTATNEKLFF
15	TRBV25-1	-	TRBJ2-2	-	TGTGCCAGCAGTGAATACGGACTGAACACCGGGGAGCTGTTTTTT	CASSEYGLNTGELFF
16	TRBV7-8	TRBD1	TRBJ2-2	-	TGTGCCAGCAGCGATGACAGGGGGCGGAACACCGGGGAGCTGTTTTTT	CASSDDRGRNTGELFF
15	TRBV28	TRBD1	TRBJ2-2	-	TGTGCCAGCAGTACCGGGACAGGGGGTACCGGGGAGCTGTTTTTT	CASSTGTGGTGELFF
16	TRBV6-6	TRBD1	TRBJ1-2	once	TGTGCCAGCAGTCAGAAAGGGACAGGTTCTAACTATGGCTACACCTTC	CASSQKGTGSNYGYTF
15	TRBV5-1	-	TRBJ2-7	-	TGCGCCAGCAGCCCACTGGGCCTACCGGCCTACGAGCAGTACTTC	CASSPLGLPAYEQYF
16	TRBV19	TRBD2	TRBJ2-3	-	TGTGCCAGTAGTATAGGACTAGCGGGGGGGCCAGATACGCAGTATTTT	CASSIGLAGGPDTQYF
14	TRBV29-1	TRBD1	TRBJ2-7	-	TGCAGCGTTTCGGGAGGACAGGGGGCCTACGAGCAGTACTTC	CSVSGGQGAYEQYF
15	TRBV28	TRBD1	TRBJ2-7	-	TGTGCCAGCAGTCCCCCCGACAGGGATACCTACGAGCAGTACTTC	CASSPPDRDTYEQYF
15	TRBV18	-	TRBJ1-3	-	TGTGCCAGCTCGAACGTATACGGTACTGGAAACACCATATATTTT	CASSNVYGTGNTIYF
17	TRBV15	-	TRBJ1-6	-	TGTGCCACCAGCAGAGATCGTGAAGCAGGGGATGGGTCACCCCTCCACTTT	CATSRDREAGDGSPLHF
15	TRBV11-2	TRBD2	TRBJ2-1	-	TGTGCCAGCAGCTTAGAGTCGGGGGGGCAGGGTGAGCAGTTCTTC	CASSLESGGQGEQFF
17	TRBV5-1	-	TRBJ1-6	once	TGCGCCAGCAGCTCTAACACAGGGAGCTCCTATAATTCACCCCTCCACTTT	CASSSNTGSSYNSPLHF
14	TRBV27	-	TRBJ1-1	-	TGTGCCAGCAGTTTATACAGGTCCTACACTGAAGCTTTCTTT	CASSLYRSYTEAFF
14	TRBV7-9	TRBD2	TRBJ2-3	-	TGTGCCATCTCGGGCCAGCGGGAGGAAGATACGCAGTATTTT	CAISGQREEDTQYF
14	TRBV15	-	TRBJ2-5	-	TGTGCCACCAGCAGAGCACAGCAGCAAGAGACCCAGTACTTC	CATSRAQQQETQYF
15	TRBV4-2	-	TRBJ2-7	-	TGTGCCAGCAGCCAAGTCAGAGGGGGGGCCAACGAGCAGTACTTC	CASSQVRGGANEQYF
14	TRBV28	-	TRBJ1-5	-	TGTGCCAGCGCAAGAGATAATAGCAATCAGCCCCAGCATTTT	CASARDNSNQPQHF
15	TRBV5-1	-	TRBJ2-1	-	TGCGCCAGCAGCTTGATCAGCGTTTCCTACAATGAGCAGTTCTTC	CASSLISVSYNEQFF
16	TRBV28	-	TRBJ1-5	-	TGTGCCAGCAGTTTATCGGGCAGGGCTGGCAATCAGCCCCAGCATTTT	CASSLSGRAGNQPQHF
14	TRBV5-1	-	TRBJ2-7	-	TGCGCCAGCAGCTTGGGACAGGCCGGGTGGGAGCAGTACTTC	CASSLGQAGWEQYF
13	TRBV4-1	-	TRBJ2-1	-	TGCGCCAGCAGCCAAGTCAGGTACAATGAGCAGTTCTTC	CASSQVRYNEQFF
14	TRBV5-4	TRBD1	TRBJ2-1	-	TGTGCCAGCAGCTCGCCGGGACAGGGTTATGAGCAGTTCTTC	CASSSPGQGYEQFF
15	TRBV2	-	TRBJ1-1	-	TGTGCCAGCAGTGAAATTCCCCTAAGGAACACTGAAGCTTTCTTT	CASSEIPLRNTEAFF
15	TRBV19	TRBD1	TRBJ1-2	-	TGTGCCAGTAGTATTGGGGCAGGGGGCGGCTATGGCTACACCTTC	CASSIGAGGGYGYTF
14	TRBV10-3	TRBD1	TRBJ2-5	-	TGTGCCATCAGTCAAAGGGGGCTGCAAGAGACCCAGTACTTC	CAISQRGLQETQYF
15	TRBV15	-	TRBJ1-4	-	TGTGCCACCAGCAGAGAACAGGCAGCTAATGAAAAACTGTTTTTT	CATSREQAANEKLFF
16	TRBV5-1	-	TRBJ2-1	-	TGCGCCAGCAGCTTGGCCCAGGCAGTTAACACCAATGAGCAGTTCTTC	CASSLAQAVNTNEQFF
15	TRBV27	-	TRBJ2-1	-	TGTGCCAGCAGTTTATCTGGCGGGATTCATAATGAGCAGTTCTTC	CASSLSGGIHNEQFF
13	TRBV30	-	TRBJ2-4	-	TGTGCCTGGAGTGGGGCAGGGCAGGACATTCAGTACTTC	CAWSGAGQDIQYF
18	TRBV4-1	TRBD2	TRBJ2-1	-	TGCGCCAGCAGCCTTGACCAACTTACTAGCGCGGGAGGCAATGAGCAGTTCTTC	CASSLDQLTSAGGNEQFF
16	TRBV11-2	-	TRBJ1-3	-	TGTGCCAGCAGCTTAGCCGGACAGAGCTCTGGAAACACCATATATTTT	CASSLAGQSSGNTIYF
14	TRBV15	-	TRBJ2-3	-	TGTGCCACCGAAAGGGGGGGGGCCCCAGATACGCAGTATTTT	CATERGGAPDTQYF
10	TRBV23-1	-	TRBJ1-4	once	TGCGCCAGCAGTGGCAGGAGGCTGTTTTTT	CASSGRRLFF
13	TRBV7-9	-	TRBJ1-6	-	TGTGCCAGCAGCTTGAACAGCAATTCACCCCTCCACTTT	CASSLNSNSPLHF
14	TRBV7-9	TRBD2	TRBJ2-3	-	TGTGCCAGCAGCTTACGGGAGGGTACAGATACGCAGTATTTT	CASSLREGTDTQYF
13	TRBV11-2	TRBD1	TRBJ2-1	-	TGTGCCAGCAGCCTTACAGGGGGCAATGAGCAGTTCTTC	CASSLTGGNEQFF
15	TRBV7-9	TRBD1	TRBJ1-5	-	TGTGCCAGCAGCGTAGGGACAGGGGGCGCGCAGCCCCAGCATTTT	CASSVGTGGAQPQHF
14	TRBV27	TRBD2	TRBJ2-7	once	TGTGCCAGCACCCCTCTAGCGGGCATCTACGAGCAGTACTTC	CASTPLAGIYEQYF
13	TRBV5-5	-	TRBJ1-2	-	TGTGCCAGCAGCTTAACCCGGAGAGGAGGCTACACCTTC	CASSLTRRGGYTF
14	TRBV5-1	TRBD1	TRBJ2-5	-	TGCGCCAGCAGCTGGGGACAGGGGACGGAGACCCAGTACTTC	CASSWGQGTETQYF
13	TRBV19	TRBD1	TRBJ1-1	few	TGTGCCAGTAGGGACAGGGGTCGAACTGAAGCTTTCTTT	CASRDRGRTEAFF
13	TRBV5-4	TRBD2	TRBJ2-7	-	TGTGCCAGCAGCCTTGTGGGGGGGGACGAGCAGTACTTC	CASSLVGGDEQYF
15	TRBV7-3	TRBD1	TRBJ2-2	-	TGTGCCAGCAGCCTGACAGGGGGCACGCCCGGGGAGCTGTTTTTT	CASSLTGGTPGELFF
14	TRBV18	-	TRBJ2-1	-	TGTGCCAGCTCACCACAGAACAGGGCCCATGAGCAGTTCTTC	CASSPQNRAHEQFF
15	TRBV28	TRBD1	TRBJ1-6	-	TGTGCCAGCAGATACAGGGGGCGTTTGGATTCACCCCTCCACTTT	CASRYRGRLDSPLHF
14	TRBV5-1	-	TRBJ1-3	few	TGCGCCAGCAGCTTGGGGCACCCTGGAAACACCATATATTTT	CASSLGHPGNTIYF
14	TRBV3-1/TRBV3-2	TRBD1	TRBJ2-7	-	TGTGCCAGCAGCCTGGGGACAGGGCCCTACGAGCAGTACTTC	CASSLGTGPYEQYF
15	TRBV9	TRBD2	TRBJ2-5	-	TGTGCCAGCAGCGTAGCGGGGGGGCTGCAGGAGACCCAGTACTTC	CASSVAGGLQETQYF
12	TRBV30	-	TRBJ2-7	-	TGTGCCTGGGAGAGACTCGCCTACGAGCAGTACTTC	CAWERLAYEQYF
13	TRBV6-5	TRBD1	TRBJ1-4	-	TGTGCCCCAACCGGGACAGGGACAGGCGGGCTGTTTTTT	CAPTGTGTGGLFF